This T cell receptor beta chain is from a study of blood T cell repertoires in COVID-19. Study information: From T cells, B-cell-depleted T cells, or PBMCs came the material, which was cDNA or gDNA.

The length of the CDR3 is 16 residues. TCRdb's table, derived via immunoSEQ multiplex PCR, lists solely in-frame clones and lacks some. The sample has tens of thousands of clones; around 82% are singletons. The specimen was peripheral blood. The sequence was obtained from a human donor in a cohort sampled during active COVID-19. The chain is built from TRBV21-1 and TRBJ2-7; the table's D call, TRBD2, has no DNA check behind it. TRBV21-1 is described as a pseudogene. The CDR3, as DNA: TGTGCCAGCAGCAAAGAGTTAGCGGGGGTGGTCTACGAGCAGTACTTC. Residues: CASSKELAGVVYEQYF.